A selection of T cell receptor beta chains follows, all from one sample in a study of technical replicates of blood from a handful of donors. The assay was immunoSEQ multiplex PCR, and TCRdb's table has in-frame clones only and misses some. The table lists 50,000 or so clones, 80% to 95% of them singletons. Sequencing used PBMCs. These receptors originate from a human donor in good health. Some clones in this sample may be carry-over from other donors' samples. The CDR3 runs from the conserved cysteine through the conserved F or W. D genes are given only for firm matches. Only part of the rows carry a size: once, few, many, or a class if the clone is expanded.

CASSLVDRSYEQYF TGTGCCAGCAGCTTAGTGGACAGGTCGTACGAGCAGTACTTC TRBJ2-7 TRBV7-2 - TRBD1
CASQPEGIGTEAFF TGTGCCAGCCAACCGGAGGGGATAGGCACTGAAGCTTTCTTT TRBJ1-1 TRBV2 - -
CSGHRPGKETEAFF TGCAGCGGCCATCGACCGGGGAAGGAGACTGAAGCTTTCTTT TRBJ1-1 TRBV29-1 - -
CASSLGTTASEQFF TGTGCCAGCAGCCTCGGGACTACGGCAAGTGAGCAGTTCTTC TRBJ2-1 TRBV7-9 - TRBD2
CASSFRQGGETQYF TGTGCCAGCAGCTTTAGACAGGGTGGGGAGACCCAGTACTTC TRBJ2-5 TRBV5-4 once TRBD1
CASSLGQNQPQHF TGTGCCAGCAGCTTAGGACAGAATCAGCCCCAGCATTTT TRBJ1-5 TRBV7-9 - -
CASSQSAQGGSPLHF TGTGCCAGCAGCCAATCGGCGCAGGGAGGTTCACCCCTCCACTTT TRBJ1-6 TRBV5-5 - -
CASSLGQGALYEKLFF TGCGCCAGCAGCCTTGGACAGGGGGCCTTATATGAAAAACTGTTTTTT TRBJ1-4 TRBV4-3 - TRBD1
CASSPGTGYSNQPQHF TGTGCCAGCAGTCCAGGGACAGGTTATAGCAATCAGCCCCAGCATTTT TRBJ1-5 TRBV6-6 - TRBD1
CASSYATGGIPIELFF TGTGCCAGCAGTTACGCGACAGGGGGAATTCCGATAGAACTGTTTTTT TRBJ1-4 TRBV6-6 - TRBD1
CASSPGVRNWGTEAFF TGCGCCAGCAGCCCCGGGGTGAGGAACTGGGGCACTGAAGCTTTCTTT TRBJ1-1 TRBV4-3 - -
CASSPDTSNQPQHF TGTGCCAGCAGCCCGGACACCAGCAATCAGCCCCAGCATTTT TRBJ1-5 TRBV7-9 - -
CASSILAVRDTIYF TGTGCCAGTAGTATTTTAGCGGTTCGGGACACCATATATTTT TRBJ1-3 TRBV19 - -
CASSRGTYEQYF TGTGCCAGCAGCCGGGGTACCTACGAGCAGTACTTC TRBJ2-7 TRBV7-2 - -
CASSLDSGLWDEQFF TGTGCCAGCAGTTTAGACAGTGGATTATGGGATGAGCAGTTCTTC TRBJ2-1 TRBV27 - -
CASSPLGAGGEDNEQFF TGTGCCAGCAGCCCGCTCGGAGCGGGGGGGGAGGACAATGAGCAGTTCTTC TRBJ2-1 TRBV5-6 - TRBD2
CASSLVGSYNEQFF TGTGCCAGCAGCTTGGTAGGGAGCTACAATGAGCAGTTCTTC TRBJ2-1 TRBV5-4 - -
CASSYSEALGGYTF TGTGCCAGCAGTTACTCGGAGGCGCTCGGAGGCTACACCTTC TRBJ1-2 TRBV6-5 - -
CSVESQRETQYF TGCAGCGTTGAATCCCAGAGGGAGACCCAGTACTTC TRBJ2-5 TRBV29-1 - -
CASSPSQGASNEKLFF TGTGCCAGCAGCCCTAGCCAGGGGGCTTCTAATGAAAAACTGTTTTTT TRBJ1-4 TRBV4-2 medium-sized TRBD1
CASSLGTGPYNEQFF TGCGCCAGCAGCCTGGGGACAGGGCCCTACAATGAGCAGTTCTTC TRBJ2-1 TRBV5-1 - TRBD1
CASSFLGEGDTQYF TGTGCCAGCAGCTTTTTGGGGGAGGGAGATACGCAGTATTTT TRBJ2-3 TRBV5-6 - TRBD2
CASSLDTGDTQYF TGTGCCAGCAGCTTAGATACCGGGGATACGCAGTATTTT TRBJ2-3 TRBV11-3 - -
CASSSRAANYGYTF TGTGCCAGCAGCTCGAGGGCTGCTAACTATGGCTACACCTTC TRBJ1-2 TRBV7-3 - -
CASREGPRKEQYF TGTGCTTCGCGGGAGGGCCCCCGAAAGGAGCAGTACTTC TRBJ2-7 TRBV7-2 - TRBD2
CASSQERDQPQHF TGTGCCAGCAGCCAGGAGCGGGATCAGCCCCAGCATTTT TRBJ1-5 TRBV7-8 - -
CASSSSTDTQYF TGTGCCAGCAGCTCTAGCACAGATACGCAGTATTTT TRBJ2-3 TRBV7-9 once -
CASSTRTSGGFTDTQYF TGTGCCAGCAGCACCAGGACTAGCGGGGGATTCACAGATACGCAGTATTTT TRBJ2-3 TRBV2 - TRBD2
CASSLSSNGELFF TGTGCCAGCAGCTTAAGTAGCAATGGGGAGCTGTTTTTT TRBJ2-2 TRBV7-9 - -
CASSQPSLRGVREQFF TGTGCCAGCAGCCAACCTTCGCTGCGGGGGGTTCGTGAGCAGTTCTTC TRBJ2-1 TRBV7-2 - TRBD2
CASTYAGQGTDTQYF TGTGCCAGCACGTATGCCGGACAGGGAACAGATACGCAGTATTTT TRBJ2-3 TRBV21-1 - -
CASSFYLIAGANTGELFF TGTGCCAGCAGCTTCTACCTAATAGCGGGAGCGAACACCGGGGAGCTGTTTTTT TRBJ2-2 TRBV5-6 - TRBD2
CASSQEFEAGLLSYEQYF TGCGCCAGCAGCCAAGAGTTCGAAGCGGGACTACTCTCCTACGAGCAGTACTTC TRBJ2-7 TRBV4-3 - TRBD2
CASSIHGGYTF TGTGCCAGTAGTATACACGGTGGCTACACCTTC TRBJ1-2 TRBV19 once -
CAWSVEPGGYTF TGTGCCTGGAGTGTAGAGCCAGGGGGCTACACCTTC TRBJ1-2 TRBV30 - -
CASSATRGYTEAFF TGTGCCAGCAGCGCTACCCGGGGGTACACTGAAGCTTTCTTT TRBJ1-1 TRBV7-6 - -
CASRLVFWGGPHEQYF TGTGCAAGTCGCTTAGTCTTTTGGGGGGGGCCCCACGAGCAGTACTTC TRBJ2-7 TRBV12-2 - -
CASSGLADPYNEQFF TGTGCCAGCAGCGGACTAGCTGATCCCTACAATGAGCAGTTCTTC TRBJ2-1 TRBV11-1 - TRBD2
CASSSSLTSGSYEQYF TGTGCCAGCAGCTCCTCACTGACTAGCGGGAGCTACGAGCAGTACTTC TRBJ2-7 TRBV7-8 - TRBD2
CASRAGTGGAQPQHF TGTGCCAGCCGGGCGGGGACAGGGGGCGCGCAGCCCCAGCATTTT TRBJ1-5 TRBV6-6 - TRBD1
CASSSGTGSYTGELFF TGTGCCAGCAGCTCGGGGACAGGGAGCTACACCGGGGAGCTGTTTTTT TRBJ2-2 TRBV7-8 - TRBD1
CASSFATGSYGYTF TGTGCCAGCAGCTTCGCTACAGGGAGCTATGGCTACACCTTC TRBJ1-2 TRBV7-2 - -
CASSLEGLAGPPSTDTQYF TGCGCCAGCAGCTTGGAGGGGCTAGCGGGGCCCCCTAGCACAGATACGCAGTATTTT TRBJ2-3 TRBV5-1 - TRBD2
CASSQDQGQNTEAFF TGCGCCAGCAGCCAAGATCAGGGGCAGAACACTGAAGCTTTCTTT TRBJ1-1 TRBV4-1 - -
CAWSPGVGLRETQYF TGTGCCTGGAGCCCCGGGGTAGGCTTGAGGGAGACCCAGTACTTC TRBJ2-5 TRBV30 - -
CASRGTSGEVEQFF TGTGCCAGCCGCGGGACTAGCGGGGAGGTTGAGCAGTTCTTC TRBJ2-1 TRBV5-4 - TRBD2
CSAMELHGYTF TGCAGTGCTATGGAGCTCCATGGCTACACCTTC TRBJ1-2 TRBV20-1 - -
CASSLTRNTDTQYF TGTGCCAGCAGCCTGACACGTAACACAGATACGCAGTATTTT TRBJ2-3 TRBV28 - -
CASTGQGENTEAFF TGTGCCAGCACCGGACAGGGGGAGAACACTGAAGCTTTCTTT TRBJ1-1 TRBV7-9 once TRBD1
CASAGQGGDGYTF TGTGCCAGTGCGGGACAGGGGGGTGATGGCTACACCTTC TRBJ1-2 TRBV5-6 - TRBD1
CASSQSRGQGHNEQFF TGTGCCAGCAGCCAATCTAGGGGACAGGGTCACAATGAGCAGTTCTTC TRBJ2-1 TRBV16 - TRBD1
CASSPDGGYNSPLHF TGTGCCAGCAGCCCCGATGGAGGATATAATTCACCCCTCCACTTT TRBJ1-6 TRBV9 - -
CASSQEGDYGYTF TGCGCCAGCAGCCAAGAAGGGGACTATGGCTACACCTTC TRBJ1-2 TRBV4-1 - -
CASSSSWTGHYGYTF TGTGCCAGCAGCTCATCCTGGACAGGGCACTATGGCTACACCTTC TRBJ1-2 TRBV7-8 few TRBD1
CASSPPAGATLHF TGTGCCAGCAGCCCTCCGGCGGGGGCCACCCTCCACTTT TRBJ1-6 TRBV7-2 - -